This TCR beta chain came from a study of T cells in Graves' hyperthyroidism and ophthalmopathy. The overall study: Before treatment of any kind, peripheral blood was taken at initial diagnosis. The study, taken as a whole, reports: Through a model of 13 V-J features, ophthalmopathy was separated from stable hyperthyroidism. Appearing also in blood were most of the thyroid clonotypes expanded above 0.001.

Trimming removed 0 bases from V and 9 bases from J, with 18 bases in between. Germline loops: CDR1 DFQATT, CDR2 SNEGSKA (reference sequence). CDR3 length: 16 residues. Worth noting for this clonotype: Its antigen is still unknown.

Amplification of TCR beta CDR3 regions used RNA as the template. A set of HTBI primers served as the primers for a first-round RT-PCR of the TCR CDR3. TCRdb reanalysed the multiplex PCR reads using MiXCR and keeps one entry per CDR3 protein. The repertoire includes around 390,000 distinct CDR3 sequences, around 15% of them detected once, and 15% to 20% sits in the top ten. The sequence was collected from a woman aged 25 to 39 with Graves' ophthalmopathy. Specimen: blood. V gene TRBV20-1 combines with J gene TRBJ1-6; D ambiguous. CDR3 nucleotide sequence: TGCAGTGCTAGAGAAGATACTATGGGAGCATCTTCACCCCTCCACTTT. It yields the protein CSAREDTMGASSPLHF.